This passage covers 22 T cell receptor beta chains from one sample sequenced in a study of cytomegalovirus exposure and HLA in healthy donors. A multiplex PCR was run with 60 Vbeta primers and 13 Jbeta primers. TCRdb's table, derived via immunoSEQ multiplex PCR, lists solely in-frame clones and lacks some. The sample lists 140,000 to 150,000 clones; around 82% were seen once. The specimen was PBMCs. The source is a woman aged 18-35 years in good health and CMV-seropositive.

The rearrangement links TRBV18 to TRBJ1-1, with 9 bases fitting TRBD1. CDR1 and CDR2 (germline): KGHSH, LQKENI. The CDR3 consists of 13 residues. V was clipped by 4 bases and J by 4 bases; unmatched bases: 1. The CDR3 nucleotides read TGTGCCAGCTCACTGGGACAGGGCACTGAAGCTTTCTTT. Translating it yields CASSLGQGTEAFF.

The sample holds one count of this clone. J is TRBJ1-1 and V is TRBV5-1; D is uncertain. The CDR3 covers 14 residues. In germline, CDR1 is SGHRS, CDR2 YFSETQ. Trimming shortened V by 4 bases and J by 0 bases, and 10 bases separated the two germline ends. The CDR3 nucleotides read TGCGCCAGCAGCACCGCAGAACTGAACACTGAAGCTTTCTTT. The encoded protein is CASSTAELNTEAFF.

The chain joins TRBV10-3 to TRBJ1-5; no reliable D call. The germline CDR1 and CDR2 sequences are ENHRY and SYGVKD. Trimming shortened V by 0 bases and J by 6 bases, and 12 bases separated the two germline ends. The length of the CDR3 is 15 residues. CDR3 sequence: CAISESGSGVQPQHF. As DNA, the CDR3 is TGTGCCATCAGTGAGTCCGGATCGGGAGTTCAGCCCCAGCATTTT.

This chain uses TRBV5-4 with TRBJ1-6; 9 bases match TRBD1. This CDR3 has 17 amino acids. Germline V CDR1 and CDR2: SGHNT, YYREEE (reference sequence). J was trimmed by 5 bases and V by 0 bases; bases with no gene match: 6. The CDR3 nucleotides read TGTGCCAGCAGCTTGGGAGGGACAGGGATCAATAATTCACCCCTCCACTTT. Protein: CASSLGGTGINNSPLHF.

This clone was seen once. Within the sample, other DNA sequences also encode this same CDR3. V gene TRBV5-1 combines with J gene TRBJ1-4, with 11 bases aligning to TRBD1. With 3 bases clipped from V and 0 bases from J, the junction kept 1 base outside the gene matches. This CDR3 has 16 residues. Germline-derived CDR1 and CDR2 are SGHRS and YFSETQ. The CDR3 loop is CASSWGQGATNEKLFF. Written as DNA, the CDR3 is TGCGCCAGCAGCTGGGGACAGGGGGCAACTAATGAAAAACTGTTTTTT.

The rearrangement joins TRBV14 to TRBJ2-3; 9 bases match TRBD2. CDR3 length: 16 residues. The germline V gene has CDR1 SGHDN and CDR2 FVKESK. Trimming cost V 4 bases and J 0 bases; bases outside gene matches: 5. Here the CDR3 DNA reads TGTGCCAGCAGCCCACTTAGCGGGGGCAGCACAGATACGCAGTATTTT. Translation: CASSPLSGGSTDTQYF.

The chain carries TRBV29-1 and TRBJ1-2, with 10 bases lining up with TRBD1. The length of the CDR3 is 12 residues. The germline V gene has CDR1 SQVTM and CDR2 ANQGSEA. The V gene end was trimmed by 7 bases and the J gene end by 7 bases; junction bases not matched to a gene: 6. The CDR3 nucleotides read TGCAGCGACCGACAGGGGGCGGGTGGCTACACCTTC. This codes for CSDRQGAGGYTF.

The chain has TRBV6-5 and TRBJ1-6; D gene uncertain. The length of the CDR3 is 14 residues. CDR1 is MNHEY, CDR2 SVGAGI, per germline. Trimming left V 0 bases short and J 10 bases short, with 10 bases between. The CDR3 here is CASSYSAGRSPLHF. The DNA for the CDR3 is TGTGCCAGCAGTTACTCGGCAGGAAGATCACCCCTCCACTTT.

The chain combines TRBV5-5 with TRBJ1-1; TRBD1 agrees at 8 bases. The CDR3 length is 15 residues. After removal of 3 bases from V and 5 bases from J, the junction contained 9 bases not matched to a gene. The germline gives CDR1 SGHKS, CDR2 YYEKEE (reference sequence). The CDR3 DNA reads as TGTGCCAGCAGCTGGGAGATTACAGGGGGGACTGAAGCTTTCTTT. This translates into CASSWEITGGTEAFF.

The V gene is TRBV6-1, the J gene TRBJ1-1; maybe TRBD1 (6 bases). V lost 2 bases and J 1 base, leaving 17 bases between the germline ends. Germline loops: CDR1 MNHNS, CDR2 SASEGT. This CDR3 spans 17 amino acids. CDR3 nucleotides: TGTGCCAGCAGTGAACCCACGGGGGGGGCGACGAACACTGAAGCTTTCTTT. Its translation: CASSEPTGGATNTEAFF.

The CDR3 loop reads CASSSSPGTGIHSNQPQHF. CDR3 bases: TGTGCCAGCAGTTCTAGTCCCGGGACAGGGATCCATAGCAATCAGCCCCAGCATTTT. The chain joins TRBV28 to TRBJ1-5, with TRBD1 matching over 9 bases. The length of the CDR3 is 19 residues. Germline V gives CDR1 MDHEN, CDR2 SYDVKM. Trimming took 4 bases from V and 0 from J; bases not matched to a gene: 13.

This chain joins TRBV5-1 and TRBJ2-2; maybe TRBD1 (6 bases). This CDR3 has 15 residues. Per germline, CDR1 SGHRS and CDR2 YFSETQ. With 6 bases removed from V and 6 bases from J, the gap between germline ends came to 18 bases. The CDR3, as DNA: TGCGCCAGCAAGGGAGATCACAGGGCAGCCGGGGAGCTGTTTTTT. Protein product: CASKGDHRAAGELFF. The whole variable domain, remainder taken from reference TRBV5-1 and TRBJ2-2, is KAGVTQTPRYLIKTRGQQVTLSCSPISGHRSVSWYQQTPGQGLQFLFEYFSETQRNKGNFPGRFSGRQFSNSRSEMNVSTLELGDSALYLCASKGDHRAAGELFFGEGSRLTVL.

This clone has more than one count but fewer than ten. This rearrangement joins TRBV7-2 to TRBJ2-6, with D possibly being TRBD2 (6 bases). Germline loops: CDR1 SGHTA, CDR2 FQGNSA. The germline V and J ends were trimmed by 2 bases and 1 base, with 12 bases remaining between them. This CDR3 contains 17 residues. The CDR3 is CASSLMNGGSGANVLTF. CDR3 in DNA: TGTGCCAGCAGCTTAATGAATGGGGGGTCTGGGGCCAACGTCCTGACTTTC.

This clone was counted between two and nine times. This chain links TRBV2 with TRBJ2-7; D remains ambiguous. V was cut by 4 bases and J by 2 bases, with 9 bases left in between. Germline V gene sequence: CDR1 SNHLY, CDR2 FYNNEI. The length of the CDR3 is 13 residues. DNA for the CDR3: TGTGCCAGCAGTGTAGTTCGCACCTACGAGCAGTACTTC. This encodes CASSVVRTYEQYF.

J is TRBJ1-6 and V is TRBV10-1; TRBD1 aligns across 9 bases. This CDR3 comprises 15 residues. Germline CDR1 reads WNHNN; CDR2 reads SYGVQD (reference sequence). V shed 7 bases, J shed 3 bases, and the junction held 4 bases outside the gene matches. CDR3 DNA: TGCGCCAGCATCCTGGACAGGGGCTATAATTCACCCCTCCACTTT. Its protein is CASILDRGYNSPLHF.

This clone was seen a handful of times. The chain employs TRBV27 and TRBJ1-5, with 9 nucleotides matching TRBD1. The germline V gene has CDR1 MNHEY and CDR2 SMNVEV (reference sequence). The CDR3 covers 16 residues. Trimming cost V 5 bases and J 4 bases; bases outside gene matches: 9. In nucleotides, the CDR3 is TGTGCCAGCAGTCCTAGAGGCGGGACAGGGAATCAGCCCCAGCATTTT. It is translated as CASSPRGGTGNQPQHF.

This clone occurred once. The CDR3: CAITGAATYEQYF. In DNA, the CDR3 is TGTGCCATCACAGGGGCCGCCACCTACGAGCAGTACTTC. The V and J genes are TRBV28 and TRBJ2-7, with TRBD1 matching over 7 bases. V lost 10 bases, J lost 2 bases, and 8 bases stayed unmatched. The germline V gene encodes CDR1 MDHEN and CDR2 SYDVKM. This CDR3 is 13 amino acids long.

V usage is TRBV30 and J usage is TRBJ1-5; 7 nucleotides match TRBD1. V was clipped by 2 bases and J by 7 bases; unmatched bases: 11. The CDR3 consists of 15 residues. The germline gives CDR1 GTSNPN, CDR2 SVGIG (reference sequence). The CDR3 region is CAWSSPDRANQPQHF. The CDR3, as DNA: TGTGCCTGGAGTTCCCCAGACAGGGCGAACCAGCCCCAGCATTTT.

V is TRBV7-9 and J is TRBJ2-3, with TRBD2 identical over 8 bases. V lost 1 base and J lost 0; bases outside the gene matches: 6. The CDR3 length is 17 residues. CDR1 and CDR2 (germline): SEHNR, FQNEAQ (reference sequence). The CDR3 spells CASSLDAGGSSTDTQYF. CDR3 coding DNA: TGTGCCAGCAGCTTAGACGCGGGGGGCTCTAGCACAGATACGCAGTATTTT.

V and J are TRBV7-2 and TRBJ1-2; TRBD1 might be the D (6 bases). The ends were cut back, 4 bases at V and 6 bases at J, with 15 bases in the middle. Germline loops: CDR1 SGHTA, CDR2 FQGNSA. There are 14 residues in the CDR3. CDR3 residues: CASSSRTESDGYTF. The CDR3 nucleotides read TGTGCCAGCAGCTCTCGGACAGAAAGTGATGGCTACACCTTC.

The chain links TRBV2 to TRBJ1-1; the D is unclear. V was cut by 8 bases and J by 0 bases, with 7 bases left in between. This CDR3 comprises 12 residues. Germline lookup yields CDR1 SNHLY and CDR2 FYNNEI. The CDR3 DNA sequence: TGTGCCAGCCAGCGACTGAACACTGAAGCTTTCTTT. Residues: CASQRLNTEAFF. The complete variable domain, with remaining parts taken from reference TRBV2 and TRBJ1-1, reads EPEVTQTPSHQVTQMGQEVILRCVPISNHLYFYWYRQILGQKVEFLVSFYNNEISEKSEIFDDQFSVERPDGSNFTLKIRSTKLEDSAMYFCASQRLNTEAFFGQGTRLTVV.

This chain connects TRBV6-1 to TRBJ1-6; D is ambiguous. CDR1 is MNHNS and CDR2 is SASEGT in the germline V gene. Deletions cut 4 bases from V and 7 bases from J, with 8 bases between. The CDR3 is 13 residues long. CDR3 sequence (DNA): TGTGCCAGCAGTGGGGCAGCAAATTCACCCCTCCACTTT. Its protein product is CASSGAANSPLHF.